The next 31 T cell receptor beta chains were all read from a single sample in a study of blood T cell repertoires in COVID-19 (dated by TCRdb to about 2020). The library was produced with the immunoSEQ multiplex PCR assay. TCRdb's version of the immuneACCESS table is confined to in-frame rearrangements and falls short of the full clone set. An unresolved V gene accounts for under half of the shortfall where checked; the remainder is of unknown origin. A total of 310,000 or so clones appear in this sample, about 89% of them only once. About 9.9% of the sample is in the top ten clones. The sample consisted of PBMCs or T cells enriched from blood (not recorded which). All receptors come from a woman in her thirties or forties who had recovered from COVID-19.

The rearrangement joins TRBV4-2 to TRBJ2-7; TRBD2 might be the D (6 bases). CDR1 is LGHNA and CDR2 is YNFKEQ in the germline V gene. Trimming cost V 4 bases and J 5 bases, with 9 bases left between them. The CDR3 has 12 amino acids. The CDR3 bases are TGTGCCAGCAGCCTCTCGGGGGACGAGCAGTACTTC. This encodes CASSLSGDEQYF.

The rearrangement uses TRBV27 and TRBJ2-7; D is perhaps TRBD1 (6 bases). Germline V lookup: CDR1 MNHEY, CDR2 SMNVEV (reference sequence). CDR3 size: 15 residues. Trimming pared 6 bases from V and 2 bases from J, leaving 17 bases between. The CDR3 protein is CASRMAGAITYEQYF. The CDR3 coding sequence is TGTGCCAGCAGGATGGCAGGGGCAATCACCTACGAGCAGTACTTC.

CDR3 nucleotides: TGTGCCAGCAGTTACCGTAGCGTAAACTCCTACAATGAGCAGTTCTTC. This codes for CASSYRSVNSYNEQFF. The genes are TRBV6-2 or TRBV6-3 and TRBJ2-1, with D tentatively TRBD2 (5 bases). The CDR3 contains 16 residues. Germline CDR1 is MNHEY and CDR2 is SVGEGT. Trimming stripped 2 bases from V and 0 bases from J, with 11 bases between.

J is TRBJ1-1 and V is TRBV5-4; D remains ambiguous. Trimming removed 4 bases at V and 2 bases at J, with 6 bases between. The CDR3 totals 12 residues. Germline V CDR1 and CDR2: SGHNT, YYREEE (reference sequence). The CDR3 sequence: CASSGGNTEAFF. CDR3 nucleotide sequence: TGTGCCAGCAGCGGAGGAAACACTGAAGCTTTCTTT.

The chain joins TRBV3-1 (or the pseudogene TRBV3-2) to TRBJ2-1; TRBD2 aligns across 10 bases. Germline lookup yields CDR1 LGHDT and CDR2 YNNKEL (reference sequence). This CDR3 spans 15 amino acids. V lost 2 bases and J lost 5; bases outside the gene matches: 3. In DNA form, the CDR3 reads TGTGCCAGCAGCCAAAGTCTAGCGGGAGACAATGAGCAGTTCTTC. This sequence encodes CASSQSLAGDNEQFF.

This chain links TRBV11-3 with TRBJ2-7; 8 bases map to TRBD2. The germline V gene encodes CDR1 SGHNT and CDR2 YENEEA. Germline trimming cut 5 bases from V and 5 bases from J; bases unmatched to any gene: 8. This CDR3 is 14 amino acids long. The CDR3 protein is CASSAASGLDEQYF. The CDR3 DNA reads TGTGCCAGCAGCGCAGCTAGCGGGCTCGACGAGCAGTACTTC.

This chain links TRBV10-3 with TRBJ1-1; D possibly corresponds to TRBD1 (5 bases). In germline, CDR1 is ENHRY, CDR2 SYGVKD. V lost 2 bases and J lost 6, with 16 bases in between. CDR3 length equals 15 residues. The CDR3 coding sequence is TGTGCCATCAGTGAGACCCCCCATCAGGGCTCTGAAGCTTTCTTT. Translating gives CAISETPHQGSEAFF.

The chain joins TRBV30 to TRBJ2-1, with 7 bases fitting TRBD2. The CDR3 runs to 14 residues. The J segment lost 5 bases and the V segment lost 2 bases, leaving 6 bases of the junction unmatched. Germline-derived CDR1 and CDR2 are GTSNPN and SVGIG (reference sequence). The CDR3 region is CAWSRTSSHNEQFF. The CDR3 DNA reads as TGTGCCTGGAGTCGGACTAGTAGCCACAATGAGCAGTTCTTC.

The CDR3 loop is CSVGRGGQLFF. CDR3 sequence (DNA): TGCAGCGTAGGGAGAGGGGGACAACTGTTTTTT. The chain employs TRBV29-1 and TRBJ1-4; a possible D gene is TRBD1 (6 bases). Germline CDR1 and CDR2: SQVTM and ANQGSEA. V shed 6 bases and J shed 12 bases, with 14 bases lying between them. The CDR3 spans 11 residues.

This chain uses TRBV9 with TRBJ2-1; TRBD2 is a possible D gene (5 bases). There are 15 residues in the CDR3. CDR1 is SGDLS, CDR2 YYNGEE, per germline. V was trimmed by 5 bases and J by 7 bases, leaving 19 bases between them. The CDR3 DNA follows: TGTGCCAGCAGTCTAATCGGACTCGAGGCGAATGAGCAGTTCTTC. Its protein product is CASSLIGLEANEQFF.

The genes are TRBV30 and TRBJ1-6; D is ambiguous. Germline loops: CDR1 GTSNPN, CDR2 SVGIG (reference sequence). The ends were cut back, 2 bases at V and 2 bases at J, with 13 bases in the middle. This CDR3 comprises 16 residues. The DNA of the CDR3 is TGTGCCTGGAGTTCCGTCGGGAGCCCCTATAATTCACCCCTCCACTTT. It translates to CAWSSVGSPYNSPLHF.

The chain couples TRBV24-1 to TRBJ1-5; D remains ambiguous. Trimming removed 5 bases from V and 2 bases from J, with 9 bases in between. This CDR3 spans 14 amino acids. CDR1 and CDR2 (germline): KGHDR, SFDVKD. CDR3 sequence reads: CATSGGSGNQPQHF. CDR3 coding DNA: TGTGCCACCAGTGGAGGATCAGGCAATCAGCCCCAGCATTTT.

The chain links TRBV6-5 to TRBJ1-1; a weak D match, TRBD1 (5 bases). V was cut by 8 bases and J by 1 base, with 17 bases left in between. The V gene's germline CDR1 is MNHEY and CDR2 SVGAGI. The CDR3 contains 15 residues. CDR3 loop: CASRKGWGPNTEAFF. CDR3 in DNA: TGTGCCAGCCGAAAGGGGTGGGGCCCGAACACTGAAGCTTTCTTT.

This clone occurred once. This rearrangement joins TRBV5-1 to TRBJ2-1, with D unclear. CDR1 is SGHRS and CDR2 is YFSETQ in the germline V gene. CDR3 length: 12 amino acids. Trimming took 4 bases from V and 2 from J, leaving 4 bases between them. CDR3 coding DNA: TGCGCCAGCAGCCACACCTACAATGAGCAGTTCTTC. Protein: CASSHTYNEQFF.

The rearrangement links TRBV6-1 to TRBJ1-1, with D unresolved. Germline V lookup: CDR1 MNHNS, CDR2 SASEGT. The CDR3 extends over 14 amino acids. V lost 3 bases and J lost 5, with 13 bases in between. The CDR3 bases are TGTGCCAGCAGTGATAAAGGCTCGGGAACTGAAGCTTTCTTT. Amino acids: CASSDKGSGTEAFF.

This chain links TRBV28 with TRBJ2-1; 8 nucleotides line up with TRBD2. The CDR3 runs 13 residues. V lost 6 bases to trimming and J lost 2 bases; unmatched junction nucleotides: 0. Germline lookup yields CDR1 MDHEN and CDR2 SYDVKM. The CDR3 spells CASRAGAYNEQFF. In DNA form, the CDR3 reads TGTGCCAGCAGAGCGGGGGCCTACAATGAGCAGTTCTTC. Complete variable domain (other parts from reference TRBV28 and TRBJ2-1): DVKVTQSSRYLVKRTGEKVFLECVQDMDHENMFWYRQDPGLGLRLIYFSYDVKMKEKGDIPEGYSVSREKKERFSLILESASTNQTSMYLCASRAGAYNEQFFGPGTRLTVL.

The CDR3 nucleotides are TGTGCCAGCAGTTTACTCCTAGCGGGGGACTACAATGAGCAGTTCTTC. Its protein is CASSLLLAGDYNEQFF. V is TRBV28 and J is TRBJ2-1; 10 bases match TRBD2. V trimming: 2 bases; J trimming: 3 bases; junction bases outside the gene matches: 4. This CDR3 contains 16 residues. Germline CDR1 reads MDHEN; CDR2 reads SYDVKM.

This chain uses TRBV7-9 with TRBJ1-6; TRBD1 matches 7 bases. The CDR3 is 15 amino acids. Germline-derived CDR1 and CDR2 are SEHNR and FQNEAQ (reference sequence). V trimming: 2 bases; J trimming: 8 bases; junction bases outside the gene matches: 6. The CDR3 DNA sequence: TGTGCCAGCAGCTTAAACAGGGGAGGAGATTCACCCCTCCACTTT. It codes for CASSLNRGGDSPLHF.

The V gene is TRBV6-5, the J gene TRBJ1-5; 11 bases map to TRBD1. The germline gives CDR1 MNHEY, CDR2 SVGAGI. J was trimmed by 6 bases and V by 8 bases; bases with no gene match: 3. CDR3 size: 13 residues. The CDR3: CASGTGGGQPQHF. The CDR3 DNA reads TGTGCCAGCGGGACAGGGGGTGGTCAGCCCCAGCATTTT.

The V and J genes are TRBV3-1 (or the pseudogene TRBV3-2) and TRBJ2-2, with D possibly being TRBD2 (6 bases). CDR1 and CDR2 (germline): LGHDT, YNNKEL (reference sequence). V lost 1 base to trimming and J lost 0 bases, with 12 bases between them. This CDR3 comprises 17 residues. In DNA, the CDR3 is TGTGCCAGCAGCCAAGCCCTAGCGTTCGCGAACACCGGGGAGCTGTTTTTT. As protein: CASSQALAFANTGELFF.

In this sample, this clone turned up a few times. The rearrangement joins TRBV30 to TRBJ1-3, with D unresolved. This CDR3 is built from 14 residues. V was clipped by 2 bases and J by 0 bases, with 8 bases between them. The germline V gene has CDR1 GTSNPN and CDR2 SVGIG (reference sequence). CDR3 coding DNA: TGTGCCTGGAGTCACTGGAGCTCTGGAAACACCATATATTTT. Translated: CAWSHWSSGNTIYF. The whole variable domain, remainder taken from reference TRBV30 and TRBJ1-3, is SQTIHQWPATLVQPVGSPLSLECTVEGTSNPNLYWYRQAAGRGLQLLFYSVGIGQISSEVPQNLSASRPQDRQFILSSKKLLLSDSGFYLCAWSHWSSGNTIYFGEGSWLTVV.

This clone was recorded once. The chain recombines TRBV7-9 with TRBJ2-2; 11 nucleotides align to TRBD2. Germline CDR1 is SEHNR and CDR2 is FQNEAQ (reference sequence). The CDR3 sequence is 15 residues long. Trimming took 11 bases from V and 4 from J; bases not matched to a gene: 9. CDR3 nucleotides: TGTGCCGTGCTTCCTAGCGGGGGGATCACCGGGGAGCTGTTTTTT. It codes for CAVLPSGGITGELFF.

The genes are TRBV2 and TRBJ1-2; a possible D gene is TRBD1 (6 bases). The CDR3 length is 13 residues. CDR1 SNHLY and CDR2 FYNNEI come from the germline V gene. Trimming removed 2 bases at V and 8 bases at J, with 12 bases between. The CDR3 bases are TGTGCCAGCAGTGAACGGGCAGGGACAGGCTACACCTTC. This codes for CASSERAGTGYTF.

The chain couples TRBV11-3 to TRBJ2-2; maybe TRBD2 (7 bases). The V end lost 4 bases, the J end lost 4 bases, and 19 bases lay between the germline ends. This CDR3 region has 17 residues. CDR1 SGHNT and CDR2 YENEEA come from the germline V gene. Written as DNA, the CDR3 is TGTGCCAGCAGCTCTCCCGGCGGGGGCGCTGGCACCGGGGAGCTGTTTTTT. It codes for CASSSPGGGAGTGELFF.

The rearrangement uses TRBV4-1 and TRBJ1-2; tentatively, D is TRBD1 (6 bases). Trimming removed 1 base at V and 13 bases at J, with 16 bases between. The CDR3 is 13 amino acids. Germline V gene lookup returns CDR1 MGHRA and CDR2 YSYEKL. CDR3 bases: TGCGCCAGCAGCCAAGCACCCGACAGGACTTGCACCTTC. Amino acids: CASSQAPDRTCTF.

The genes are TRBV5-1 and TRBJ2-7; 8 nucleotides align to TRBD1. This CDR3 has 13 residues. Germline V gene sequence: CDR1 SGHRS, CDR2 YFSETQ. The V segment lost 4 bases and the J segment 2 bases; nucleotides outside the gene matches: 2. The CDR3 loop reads CASSLQGAYEQYF. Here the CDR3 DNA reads TGCGCCAGCAGCCTACAGGGGGCCTACGAGCAGTACTTC. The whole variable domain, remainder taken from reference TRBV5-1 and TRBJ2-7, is KAGVTQTPRYLIKTRGQQVTLSCSPISGHRSVSWYQQTPGQGLQFLFEYFSETQRNKGNFPGRFSGRQFSNSRSEMNVSTLELGDSALYLCASSLQGAYEQYFGPGTRLTVT.

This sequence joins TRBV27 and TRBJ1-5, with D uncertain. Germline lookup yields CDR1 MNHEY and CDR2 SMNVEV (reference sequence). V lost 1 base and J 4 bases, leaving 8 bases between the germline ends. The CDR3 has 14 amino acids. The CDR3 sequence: CASSLYSKNQPQHF. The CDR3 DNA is TGTGCCAGCAGTTTATACTCCAAGAATCAGCCCCAGCATTTT.

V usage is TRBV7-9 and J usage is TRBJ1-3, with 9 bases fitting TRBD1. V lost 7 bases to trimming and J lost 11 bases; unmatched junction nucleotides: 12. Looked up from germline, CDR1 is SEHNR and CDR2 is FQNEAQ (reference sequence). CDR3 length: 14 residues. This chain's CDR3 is CASTTRDRDPSIYF. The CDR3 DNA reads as TGTGCCAGCACCACCCGGGACAGGGACCCATCCATATATTTT.

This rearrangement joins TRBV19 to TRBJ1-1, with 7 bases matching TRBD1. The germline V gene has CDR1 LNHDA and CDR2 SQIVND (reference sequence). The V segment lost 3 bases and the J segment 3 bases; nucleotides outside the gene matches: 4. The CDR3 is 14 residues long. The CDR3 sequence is CASSIRDSYTEAFF. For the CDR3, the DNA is TGTGCCAGTAGTATCCGGGACAGCTACACTGAAGCTTTCTTT.

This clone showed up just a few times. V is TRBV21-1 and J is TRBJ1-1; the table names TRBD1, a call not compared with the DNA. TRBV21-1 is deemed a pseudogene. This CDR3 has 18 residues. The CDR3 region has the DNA TGTGCCAGCAGCAAAGAAGGGAGGACAGGAGGGGGTAACACTGAAGCTTTCTTT. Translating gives CASSKEGRTGGGNTEAFF.

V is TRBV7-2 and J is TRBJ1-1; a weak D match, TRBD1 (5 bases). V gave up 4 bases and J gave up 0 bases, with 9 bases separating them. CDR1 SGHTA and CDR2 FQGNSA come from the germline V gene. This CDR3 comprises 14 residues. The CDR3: CASSSQGLNTEAFF. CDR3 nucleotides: TGTGCCAGCAGCTCTCAGGGATTGAACACTGAAGCTTTCTTT. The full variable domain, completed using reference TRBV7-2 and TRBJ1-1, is GAGVSQSPSNKVTEKGKDVELRCDPISGHTALYWYRQSLGQGLEFLIYFQGNSAPDKSGLPSDRFSAERTGGSVSTLTIQRTQQEDSAVYLCASSSQGLNTEAFFGQGTRLTVV.